Below, 15 T cell receptor beta chains from the same sample are listed, as sequenced in a study of read filtering for tumor transcriptome and immune sequencing. The library was built from roughly 400 ng RNA with molecular barcoded adaptors for alpha/delta and beta/gamma chains. Each CDR3 protein is one row after TCRdb ran MiXCR on the reads. The data show more than 35,000 distinct CDR3 sequences, approximately 15% seen once. Material: a population of CD138-negative cells sorted from bone marrow. The receptor source for this set is a donor aged 40 or older with multiple myeloma.

This clonotype was detected only a few times. The CDR3 is CSAQRLADEQFF. CDR3 coding DNA: TGCAGTGCGCAGCGTCTAGCGGATGAGCAGTTCTTC. The chain uses TRBV20-1 and TRBJ2-1; 7 bases are a match to TRBD2. The germline V gene has CDR1 DFQATT and CDR2 SNEGSKA (reference sequence). After removal of 6 bases from V and 8 bases from J, the junction contained 7 bases not matched to a gene. This CDR3 contains 12 residues.

In this sample, this clonotype turned up many times. V is TRBV28 and J is TRBJ2-3; D not certain. The CDR3 contains 13 residues. Between the trimmed V and J ends, which lost 3 bases and 4 bases, there was a span of 8 bases. Germline loops: CDR1 MDHEN, CDR2 SYDVKM. The DNA of the CDR3 is TGTGCCAGCAGTTTGTCGCACGCAGATACGCAGTATTTT. Amino acids: CASSLSHADTQYF. The whole variable domain, filled in from reference TRBV28 and TRBJ2-3, reads DVKVTQSSRYLVKRTGEKVFLECVQDMDHENMFWYRQDPGLGLRLIYFSYDVKMKEKGDIPEGYSVSREKKERFSLILESASTNQTSMYLCASSLSHADTQYFGPGTRLTVL.

This clonotype occurred many times. The chain employs TRBV7-2 and TRBJ2-1; weak D call: TRBD1 (5 bases). V was shortened by 1 base and J by 6 bases, with 10 bases between the two germline ends. The germline V gene has CDR1 SGHTA and CDR2 FQGNSA. This CDR3 comprises 14 residues. CDR3 nucleotide sequence: TGTGCCAGCAGCTTAGGACAGCCCTCCAATGAGCAGTTCTTC. This encodes CASSLGQPSNEQFF. Drawing the rest from reference TRBV7-2 and TRBJ2-1, the complete variable domain is GAGVSQSPSNKVTEKGKDVELRCDPISGHTALYWYRQSLGQGLEFLIYFQGNSAPDKSGLPSDRFSAERTGGSVSTLTIQRTQQEDSAVYLCASSLGQPSNEQFFGPGTRLTVL.

At least ten counts were recorded for this clonotype. The chain uses TRBV7-9 and TRBJ2-1; D remains ambiguous. V lost 5 bases to trimming and J lost 6 bases, with 17 bases between them. This CDR3 is 15 amino acids long. Looked up from germline, CDR1 is SEHNR and CDR2 is FQNEAQ (reference sequence). CDR3 protein: CASSPTSRTSNEQFF. As DNA, the CDR3 is TGTGCCAGCAGCCCTACCTCAAGGACCAGCAATGAGCAGTTCTTC.

This clonotype has more than one count but fewer than ten. The chain carries TRBV5-1 and TRBJ2-5; D unresolved. This CDR3 contains 12 residues. The V gene's germline CDR1 is SGHRS and CDR2 YFSETQ. V was cut by 0 bases and J by 5 bases, with 5 bases left in between. CDR3 sequence: CASSLAGETQYF. The CDR3 DNA sequence: TGCGCCAGCAGCTTGGCCGGCGAGACCCAGTACTTC.

This clonotype was recorded a few times. The gene calls are TRBV4-3 and TRBJ2-3; a possible D gene is TRBD2 (5 bases). CDR3 length equals 16 residues. Germline CDR1 LGHNA, CDR2 YSLEER. V was pared by 1 base and J by 5 bases, with 16 bases between. The DNA of the CDR3 is TGCGCCAGCAGCCAAGTTTTAGGACGTGCGGGAGATACGCAGTATTTT. Amino acids: CASSQVLGRAGDTQYF.

This clonotype appeared a few times. A much larger clone differs by one base, so this may be a read error. V usage is TRBV5-1 and J usage is TRBJ2-2; possible D gene TRBD1, 5 bases. The CDR3 spans 16 residues. Germline loops: CDR1 SGHRS, CDR2 YFSETQ. Trimming pared 0 bases from V and 4 bases from J, leaving 13 bases between. The CDR3 DNA is TGCGCCAGCAGCTTGGGGCAGGGTACGAGCACCGGGGAGCTGTTTTTT. This translates into CASSLGQGTSTGELFF.

This clonotype was observed at least ten times. The rearrangement joins TRBV12-3 or TRBV12-4 to TRBJ2-1; 8 nucleotides line up with TRBD2. Trimming took 3 bases from V and 7 from J; bases not matched to a gene: 11. This CDR3 has 16 residues. This CDR3 reads CASSFGLGVAGNEQFF. CDR3 bases: TGTGCCAGCAGTTTTGGCTTGGGGGTAGCGGGAAATGAGCAGTTCTTC.

The table lists this clonotype with a count of one. The rearrangement links TRBV5-1 to TRBJ1-4; D possibly corresponds to TRBD1 (6 bases). Germline CDR1 and CDR2: SGHRS and YFSETQ. There are 14 residues in the CDR3. Trimming took 4 bases from V and 7 from J, leaving 14 bases between them. The CDR3 DNA reads as TGCGCCAGCAGCCCGGGGGCGGTAGGTGAAAAACTGTTTTTT. It translates to CASSPGAVGEKLFF.

This clonotype was recorded many times. The chain uses TRBV29-1 and TRBJ2-6; TRBD2 is a possible D gene (6 bases). The CDR3 totals 14 residues. Germline CDR1 and CDR2: SQVTM and ANQGSEA. Trimming removed 4 bases at V and 2 bases at J, with 9 bases between. The DNA for the CDR3 is TGCAGCGTTGGTGCGGGGACTGGGGCCAACGTCCTGACTTTC. It translates to CSVGAGTGANVLTF.

This clonotype has more than one count but fewer than ten. A read error may explain this, as a much larger clone is one base away. The CDR3 ends on some other residue instead of the conserved phenylalanine or tryptophan, so this is likely a read error. The chain couples TRBV30 to TRBJ2-7; 8 bases agree with TRBD1. Trimming removed 3 bases from V and 3 bases from J; junction bases left unmatched: 16. The CDR3 is 17 residues long. In germline, CDR1 is GTSNPN, CDR2 SVGIG (reference sequence). DNA of the CDR3: TGTGCCTGGAGAAAGGCAGGACAGGGTTCCCACTACTACGAGCAGTACCTC. It encodes CAWRKAGQGSHYYEQYL.

This clonotype has at least ten counts. The chain joins TRBV7-9 to TRBJ2-3; TRBD1 is a possible D gene (6 bases). The ends were cut back, 6 bases at V and 0 bases at J, with 7 bases in the middle. The length of the CDR3 is 13 residues. Germline V CDR1 and CDR2: SEHNR, FQNEAQ (reference sequence). CDR3 nucleotides: TGTGCCAGCAGAGGGGGAAGCACAGATACGCAGTATTTT. Translating gives CASRGGSTDTQYF.

A note on this clonotype: A much larger clone is a single base away; this may be a read error. V is TRBV5-1 and J is TRBJ2-3; possibly TRBD2 for D (6 bases). Deletions cut 1 base from V and 3 bases from J, with 15 bases between. Germline V gene lookup returns CDR1 SGHRS and CDR2 YFSETQ. The CDR3 is 16 amino acids. CDR3 DNA: TGCGCCAGCAGCTTGATTGCGGGACCGCAAACAGATACGCAGTATTTT. This gives the protein CASSLIAGPQTDTQYF.

As concerns this clonotype: The final CDR3 position lacks the conserved phenylalanine or tryptophan, pointing to a likely read error. The DNA is omitted, as the CDR3 cannot be located on it reliably, and the CDR3 follows TCRdb's listing. J is TRBJ2-7 and V is TRBV7-9; TRBD1, the table's D call, was not compared with the DNA. The germline V gene encodes CDR1 SEHNR and CDR2 FQNEAQ (reference sequence). Both ends counted, the CDR3 spans 14 residues. CDR3 in amino acids: CASSLAEGGDERYL.

In this sample, this clonotype turned up a few times. The J gene is TRBJ2-7, the V gene TRBV6-2 or TRBV6-3; 8 bases are a match to TRBD2. The CDR3 runs to 14 residues. Trimming at V came to 4 bases and at J to 4 bases, leaving 6 bases not matched to a gene. Germline V gene sequence: CDR1 MNHEY, CDR2 SVGEGT. The CDR3 is CASSSSGGRYEQYF. The CDR3 DNA sequence: TGTGCCAGCAGTTCGAGCGGGGGCAGGTACGAGCAGTACTTC.